This T cell receptor beta chain is drawn from a study of blood T cell repertoires in COVID-19 (dated by TCRdb to about 2020). Regarding the study in general: Samples from collaborators originated in the United States, Italy and Spain and spanned both the acute and convalescent phases of COVID-19. The material from the prospective study consisted of cDNA or gDNA derived from T cells, B-cell-depleted T cells, or PBMCs. Subjects who had been exposed to COVID-19, were actively infected with it, or had recovered from it provided the deeply sampled blood TCRbeta repertoires that made up the dataset. Sample metadata almost always included a de-identified subject ID, COVID-19 status, age in years and sex. A freely available public database, intended as a resource for researchers studying the immune response to SARS-CoV-2, is where the repertoires were released. Where available, HLA class I and class II types were obtained from metadata supplied by the sample provider rather than from assay-based typing. Samples were obtained from the ongoing ImmuneRACE study (first 160 participants) and from 1,254 subjects provided by 6 global collaborators. Here is what the overall study found, with its caveats: Clinical and demographic metadata were provided uncurated, with the amount varying by source and participant.

The immunoSEQ Assay, a bias-controlled multiplex PCR, was used to amplify TCRbeta CDR3 regions from genomic DNA. The authors' pipeline ran thus. The number of nucleated cells in each sample was estimated by amplification of reference gene primers within the assay. To quantify the absolute abundance of each unique TCRbeta CDR3 rearrangement, sequence reads were collapsed and filtered. For each sample, productive Simpson clonality was calculated as the square root of Simpson's diversity index over productive rearrangements. The source is immuneACCESS, and TCRdb retained only in-frame sequences with V and J called. Part of the clones is not carried over; for the studies checked, unresolved V genes explain less than half of this, and the remainder is unexplained. V and J calls and clone size are those listed in that table; D and trimming were worked out from the DNA. In all, the sample holds roughly 400,000 clones, and roughly nine tenths of those were seen once. The ten largest clones represent around 1.1% of the sample.

Enrolling through a virtual design, the prospective study's participants ranged in age from roughly 18 to 95 years and lived across 24 United States geographic areas. To assign participants to cohorts, the prospective study relied on clinical history that participants themselves reported in a screening survey and a study questionnaire. Recovered participants in ImmuneRACE Cohort 3 were defined as having two consecutive negative NP/OP PCR tests, clearance from a healthcare professional, or resolution of symptoms. Each participant in the prospective study had whole blood, serum and a nasopharyngeal or oropharyngeal swab collected by mobile phlebotomists. Prospective study participants could optionally give additional blood draws and questionnaires over an approximately 2-month period. Before DNA extraction, blood samples from the prospective study were shipped at room temperature or frozen. As to this clone: The target of this receptor is not known. Base qualities are not at hand, and no much larger clone is one base apart.

Between the V and J ends, shortened by 2 bases and 10 bases respectively, the junction contains 9 bases. The CDR3 spans 11 residues, from the cysteine through the phenylalanine. The read is trimmed to its CDR3 DNA, 33 bases read in frame from base 1. The germline V gene (reference sequence) gives CDR1 as DFQATT and CDR2 as SNEGSKA. The TCR was taken from a man in his thirties or forties who had recovered from COVID-19. Here the chain combines TRBV20-1 and TRBJ2-1, with TRBD2 tentatively as D gene (5 bases match). Sequencing was performed on PBMCs or T cells enriched from blood (not recorded which). Here is the DNA: TGCAGTGCTAGAAAGCGGCAAGAGCAGTTCTTC. It encodes CSARKRQEQFF.